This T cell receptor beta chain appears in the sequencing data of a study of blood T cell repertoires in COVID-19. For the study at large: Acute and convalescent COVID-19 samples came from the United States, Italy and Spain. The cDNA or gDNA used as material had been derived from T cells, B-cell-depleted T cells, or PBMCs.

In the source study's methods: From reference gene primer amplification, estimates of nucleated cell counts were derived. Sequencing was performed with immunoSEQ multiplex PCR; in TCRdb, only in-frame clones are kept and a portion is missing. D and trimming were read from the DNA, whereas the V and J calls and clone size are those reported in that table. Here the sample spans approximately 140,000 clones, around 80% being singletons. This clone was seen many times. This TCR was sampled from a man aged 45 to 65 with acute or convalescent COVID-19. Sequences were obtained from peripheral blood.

Here the CDR3 reads CAWTDSNYGYTF. CDR3 coding DNA: TGTGCCTGGACCGACAGCAACTATGGCTACACCTTC. The chain joins TRBV30 to TRBJ1-2; the D gene is possibly TRBD1 (5 bases). The ends were cut back, 4 bases at V and 2 bases at J, with 8 bases in the middle. The germline V gene encodes CDR1 GTSNPN and CDR2 SVGIG (reference sequence). This CDR3 is 12 amino acids long.